A single sample gave rise to the 19 T cell receptor beta chains below, sequenced in a study of blood T cell repertoires in COVID-19. Clones were sequenced by immunoSEQ multiplex PCR, and TCRdb holds only the in-frame ones, with some missing. The table has about 200,000 clones, 94% seen once. The source material was peripheral blood. Receptors were obtained from a man in his thirties or forties with COVID-19, enrolled during active disease.

The chain has TRBV11-2 and TRBJ1-3; no clear D. This CDR3 comprises 16 residues. CDR1 SGHAT and CDR2 FQNNGV come from the germline V gene. Trimming cost V 4 bases and J 0 bases, with 13 bases left between them. DNA for the CDR3: TGTGCCAGCAGCTCGTCCGGGAGTCTCTCTGGAAACACCATATATTTT. It yields the protein CASSSSGSLSGNTIYF.

The V call is TRBV28, the J call TRBJ1-2; tentative D call: TRBD1 (6 bases). V lost 4 bases, J lost 4 bases, and 7 bases lay in between. The V gene's germline CDR1 is MDHEN and CDR2 SYDVKM. The CDR3 loop spans 12 amino acids. In DNA, the CDR3 is TGTGCCAGCAGTTGGACAGCCTATGGCTACACCTTC. This translates into CASSWTAYGYTF.

The rearrangement links TRBV6-1 to TRBJ1-5, with TRBD1 matching over 8 bases. J was trimmed by 2 bases and V by 2 bases; bases with no gene match: 11. This CDR3 comprises 18 residues. Germline values: CDR1 MNHNS, CDR2 SASEGT. Here the CDR3 DNA reads TGTGCCAGCAGTGAACCCGCAGGGGGCGGCTTTGGCAATCAGCCCCAGCATTTT. Protein: CASSEPAGGGFGNQPQHF.

The chain combines TRBV28 with TRBJ1-1; TRBD1 matches at 8 bases. V lost 5 bases to trimming and J lost 11 bases; unmatched junction nucleotides: 13. The V gene's germline CDR1 is MDHEN and CDR2 SYDVKM. CDR3 length: 14 residues. The CDR3 is CASSIQGARMFAFF. CDR3 nucleotide sequence: TGTGCCAGCAGTATTCAGGGGGCGCGTATGTTTGCTTTCTTT.

V and J are TRBV18 and TRBJ2-5, with 10 bases matching TRBD2. V was clipped by 1 base and J by 1 base; unmatched bases: 3. CDR3 size: 16 residues. Germline assignment: CDR1 KGHSH and CDR2 LQKENI. The CDR3 here is CASSPRSGGPQETQYF. In DNA, the CDR3 is TGTGCCAGCTCACCACGTAGCGGGGGGCCCCAAGAGACCCAGTACTTC.

The chain recombines TRBV13 with TRBJ1-1; D gene ambiguous. CDR3 size: 13 residues. Germline V gene sequence: CDR1 PRHDT, CDR2 FYEKMQ (reference sequence). V shed 4 bases and J shed 0 bases, with 6 bases lying between them. CDR3: CASSSYMNTEAFF. Written as DNA, the CDR3 is TGTGCCAGCAGCTCTTACATGAACACTGAAGCTTTCTTT.

V and J are TRBV5-1 and TRBJ1-2; 9 bases are a match to TRBD1. Germline assignment: CDR1 SGHRS and CDR2 YFSETQ. The CDR3 covers 16 residues. V trimming: 4 bases; J trimming: 2 bases; junction bases outside the gene matches: 9. In DNA, the CDR3 is TGCGCCAGCAGCCCCGGGACAGGGAGTTTGAACTATGGCTACACCTTC. This sequence encodes CASSPGTGSLNYGYTF.

The rearrangement links TRBV3-1 (or the pseudogene TRBV3-2) to TRBJ1-4; 10 positions agree with TRBD1. There are 15 residues in the CDR3. The germline CDR1 and CDR2 sequences are LGHDT and YNNKEL (reference sequence). The V and J ends lost 2 bases and 8 bases, in that order; junction bases with no gene match: 5. The CDR3: CASSQTGTGEEKLFF. In DNA, the CDR3 is TGTGCCAGCAGCCAAACCGGGACAGGGGAAGAAAAACTGTTTTTT.

This clone was seen once. The J gene is TRBJ1-1, the V gene TRBV5-1; D is unclear. The V gene's germline CDR1 is SGHRS and CDR2 YFSETQ. Trimming cost V 2 bases and J 4 bases, with 12 bases left between them. The CDR3 runs 14 residues. The CDR3 nucleotides read TGCGCCAGCAGCTTCGGGGAGGGAACCACTGAAGCTTTCTTT. It encodes CASSFGEGTTEAFF.

V gene TRBV7-3 combines with J gene TRBJ2-5, with TRBD2 matching 10 bases. Germline values: CDR1 SGHTA, CDR2 FQGTGA. V was pared by 9 bases and J by 2 bases, with 9 bases of the junction left unmatched. This CDR3 is built from 15 residues. The CDR3 coding sequence is TGTGCCAGACCCTTGGAGCGGGGGGGGCAAGAGACCCAGTACTTC. It is translated as CARPLERGGQETQYF.

V gene TRBV7-6 combines with J gene TRBJ2-5, with D maybe TRBD2 (8 bases). CDR1 is SGHVS and CDR2 is FNYEAQ in the germline V gene. The length of the CDR3 is 16 residues. V was cut by 5 bases and J by 4 bases, with 20 bases left in between. The CDR3 coding sequence is TGTGCCAGCAGCCAGGGGGTCCCGGGGGGGCCAGAGACCCAGTACTTC. Encoded protein: CASSQGVPGGPETQYF. The full variable domain, in which reference TRBV7-6 and TRBJ2-5 provide the parts outside the CDR3, is GAGVSQSPRYKVTKRGQDVALRCDPISGHVSLYWYRQALGQGPEFLTYFNYEAQQDKSGLPNDRFSAERPEGSISTLTIQRTEQRDSAMYRCASSQGVPGGPETQYFGPGTRLLVL.

The chain uses TRBV18 and TRBJ2-1, with 8 positions matching TRBD2. The V segment lost 1 base and the J segment 5 bases; nucleotides outside the gene matches: 10. There are 17 residues in the CDR3. Germline CDR1 KGHSH, CDR2 LQKENI. CDR3 sequence: CASSPLLSGSLDNEQFF. The CDR3, as DNA: TGTGCCAGCTCACCACTTCTAAGCGGGAGCCTCGACAATGAGCAGTTCTTC.

V and J are TRBV7-9 and TRBJ2-5, with TRBD1 as a possible D gene (5 bases). This CDR3 comprises 14 residues. CDR1 is SEHNR and CDR2 is FQNEAQ in the germline V gene (reference sequence). Trimming left V 1 base short and J 5 bases short, with 11 bases between. This chain's CDR3 is CASSLVRVKETQYF. CDR3 bases: TGTGCCAGCAGCTTAGTCAGGGTTAAGGAGACCCAGTACTTC.

The genes are TRBV6-5 and TRBJ1-2; perhaps TRBD1 as D (5 bases). The germline V and J ends were trimmed by 7 bases and 6 bases, with 18 bases remaining between them. Germline V lookup: CDR1 MNHEY, CDR2 SVGAGI. CDR3 length: 14 amino acids. The CDR3 DNA follows: TGTGCCAGCACCCAGCGGGGACCCCCCAATGGCTACACCTTC. The encoded protein is CASTQRGPPNGYTF.

This chain uses TRBV5-1 with TRBJ2-2, with a tentative D call TRBD2 (6 bases). The CDR3 is 16 residues long. Germline CDR1 SGHRS, CDR2 YFSETQ. V lost 3 bases to trimming and J lost 0 bases, with 12 bases between them. The CDR3 coding sequence is TGCGCCAGCAGCTCGGCGGGGACCCCGAACACCGGGGAGCTGTTTTTT. Protein sequence: CASSSAGTPNTGELFF.

The CDR3 loop is CASSYSGGLSTDTQYF. CDR3 sequence (DNA): TGTGCCAGCAGTTACTCAGGCGGGCTGAGCACAGATACGCAGTATTTT. The chain joins TRBV6-5 to TRBJ2-3, with D possibly TRBD2 on 5 matching bases. V shed 0 bases and J shed 0 bases, with 10 bases lying between them. The CDR3 is made up of 16 amino acids. The germline V gene has CDR1 MNHEY and CDR2 SVGAGI.

V and J are TRBV7-6 and TRBJ1-1; no clear D gene. In germline, CDR1 is SGHVS, CDR2 FNYEAQ. V lost 0 bases to trimming and J lost 1 base, with 6 bases between them. This CDR3 contains 14 residues. The CDR3 reads CASSLAESNTEAFF. CDR3 nucleotide sequence: TGTGCCAGCAGCTTAGCGGAGTCGAACACTGAAGCTTTCTTT.

The chain couples TRBV9 to TRBJ1-2, with D tentatively TRBD1 (6 bases). Germline CDR1 reads SGDLS; CDR2 reads YYNGEE. The CDR3 spans 17 residues. Trimming shortened V by 0 bases and J by 4 bases, and 19 bases separated the two germline ends. The CDR3, as DNA: TGTGCCAGCAGCGTAGTGGTAGGCAGCAGGGGTCCCTATGGCTACACCTTC. The encoded protein is CASSVVVGSRGPYGYTF.

This clone was counted a single time. The gene calls are TRBV21-1 and TRBJ2-7; no DNA check was done on the table's D call, TRBD1. TRBV21-1 is annotated as a pseudogene. The CDR3 has 12 amino acids. The CDR3 DNA follows: TGTGCCAGCAGCGAGGACAGGGAAAGGCAGTACTTC. Its protein is CASSEDRERQYF.